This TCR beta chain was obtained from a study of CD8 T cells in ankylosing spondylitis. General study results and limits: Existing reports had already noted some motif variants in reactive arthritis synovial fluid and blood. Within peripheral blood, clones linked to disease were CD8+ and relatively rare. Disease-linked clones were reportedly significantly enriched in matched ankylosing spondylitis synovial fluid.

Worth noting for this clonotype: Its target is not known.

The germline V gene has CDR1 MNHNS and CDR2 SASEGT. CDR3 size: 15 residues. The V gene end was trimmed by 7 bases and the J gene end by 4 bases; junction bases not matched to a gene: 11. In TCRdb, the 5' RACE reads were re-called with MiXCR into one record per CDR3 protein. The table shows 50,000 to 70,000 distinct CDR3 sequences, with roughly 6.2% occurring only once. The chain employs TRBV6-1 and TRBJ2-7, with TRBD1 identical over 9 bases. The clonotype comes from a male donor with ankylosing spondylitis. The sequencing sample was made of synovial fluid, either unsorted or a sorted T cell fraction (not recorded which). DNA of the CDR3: TGTGCCAGCACCCGTTCCGGGACAGGGTATTACGAGCAGTACTTC. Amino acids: CASTRSGTGYYEQYF.